This T cell receptor (beta chain) derives from a study of identical twins. Study results and limitations: Cross-sectional statistics, not tracking of the same donors, supported the conclusions.

Each CDR3 protein gets one entry after TCRdb re-called the 5' RACE reads with MiXCR. This table has roughly 750,000 distinct CDR3 sequences, around 20% appearing once. Healthy Caucasians were all of the donors. CDR1 MNHEY and CDR2 SMNVEV come from the germline V gene (reference sequence). This CDR3 comprises 13 residues. Trimming pared 2 bases from V and 7 bases from J, leaving 12 bases between. As concerns this clonotype: Its target is not known.

These data were likewise used in another study, on T cells expressing NK-cell markers. As that report states: Among eight sequenced donors, seven carried HCMV seropositivity while one was seronegative. The dominant NKG2C+ clonotypes represented about 1.0-7.0% of CD8+ T cells in over 5 donors.

The source of this sequence is a woman aged 18-29 years in good health. The rearrangement links TRBV27 to TRBJ2-7; D is unclear. What was sequenced was PBMCs. CDR3 nucleotide sequence: TGTGCCAGCAGTTTACGCCCTCTGTTGGAGCAGTACTTC. It codes for CASSLRPLLEQYF.